This T cell receptor (beta chain) is from a study of OX40 agonist ivuxolimab in advanced cancers. With regard to the full study: Ivuxolimab was an agonistic, fully human IgG2 monoclonal antibody directed against OX40 (CD134), a costimulatory receptor. Intravenous ivuxolimab was administered to patients every 2 weeks at six dose levels: 0.01, 0.1, 0.3, 1.5, 3 and 10 mg/kg. The paper covers the monotherapy dose-escalation part of the phase I ivuxolimab trial, which included N of about 50 patients. Prior anti-PD-1, anti-PD-L1 or anti-CTLA-4 therapy was permitted, and roughly two fifths of dose-escalation patients had received checkpoint inhibitors. In the dose-escalation cohort, nearly 85% of patients were male, and the mean age was 60 years with a range of roughly 20 to 79. Of the roughly 50 dose-escalation patients, hepatocellular carcinoma was present in about 20, melanoma in approximately 15, renal cell carcinoma in 9 and head and neck cancer in 9. Partial responses occurred in three dose-escalation patients, of whom one had hepatocellular carcinoma and two had cutaneous melanoma. Peripheral TCRbeta sequencing aimed to test whether ivuxolimab altered TCR sequence diversity and caused clonal T-cell expansion. Paper-wide results and their limitations: The antigen specificity of the peripheral T cells that underwent clonal expansion was not determined. Low levels of normalized T-cell clonal expansion were also seen in some nonresponding patients. After ivuxolimab, expanded clones were on average more numerous among CD8+ T cells than among CD4+ T cells. At doses of 0.1 to 3.0 mg/kg, clonal expansion of both CD4+ and CD8+ blood T cells was observed from baseline to week 6. In the 0.1-3.0 mg/kg groups, partial responders were among the patients with the lowest normalized peripheral clonal expansion, particularly in CD8+ T cells.

Patients with a history of autoimmune disease or receiving systemic immunosuppression were excluded from the trial. In every dose cohort, peripheral blood was drawn for TCR sequencing at baseline, cycle 4 day 1, and cycle 7 day 1. Samples were obtained from an open-label, multicenter, first-in-human phase I dose-escalation trial of ivuxolimab. Adults with locally advanced or metastatic melanoma, renal cell carcinoma, hepatocellular carcinoma or head and neck squamous cell carcinoma were enrolled in the trial. CD4+ and CD8+ T cells were sorted separately from peripheral blood before TCR sequencing. Trimming accounts for 5 bases at V and 5 bases at J, while the number of junction bases matched to no gene is 7. There are 14 amino acids in the CDR3, from cysteine to phenylalanine inclusive. CDR3 DNA is the only sequence kept; it has 42 bases, read in frame from the first base. The CDR1 and CDR2 encoded by the germline V gene are SGHRS and YFSETQ.

As to this clone: What this receptor recognizes is not known. It has no much larger one-base neighbor in the sample; base qualities were not kept.

Genomic DNA was extracted from sorted cells for sequencing of the TCRbeta CDR3 region. TCRbeta CDR3 regions were sequenced using the immunoSEQ Assay. The clones in this table, taken by TCRdb from immuneACCESS, are in-frame only. Not every clone is retained; where verified, under half of the shortfall comes from an unresolved V gene, and the cause of the rest is unknown. This sample lists some 45,000 clones; roughly four fifths were detected once. Approximately 25% of the sample is in the top ten clones. The source of this sequence is an adult with an advanced solid tumor such as melanoma, head and neck, liver or kidney cancer. The V and J genes are TRBV5-1 and TRBJ1-1; TRBD1 agrees with 9 junctional bases. The material was CD4+ or CD8+ T cells sorted from blood, obtained in a trial of the OX40 agonist ivuxolimab. CDR3 sequence: CASRRGTGSTEAFF. The DNA sequence is as follows: TGCGCCAGCAGACGGGGGACAGGGTCGACTGAAGCTTTCTTT. The entire variable domain, with the stretches around the CDR3 drawn from the reference TRBV5-1 and TRBJ1-1 proteins, is KAGVTQTPRYLIKTRGQQVTLSCSPISGHRSVSWYQQTPGQGLQFLFEYFSETQRNKGNFPGRFSGRQFSNSRSEMNVSTLELGDSALYLCASRRGTGSTEAFFGQGTRLTVV.